The source of this T cell receptor (beta chain) is a study of T-cell memory formation after mild COVID-19 (dated by TCRdb to the early 2020s). General notes on the study: Most TCR sequence clusters were specific to one of the two donors. Two young, previously healthy adult volunteers, one female and one male, were included in the cohort. T-cell clones expanding and contracting after mild COVID-19 in a couple of donors were tracked by longitudinal TCRalpha and TCRbeta repertoire sequencing. What the research found in general, with its limitations: The study included only two mild cases, and larger cohorts that include severe cases with pre-infection samples were judged to be necessary. SARS-CoV-2 specificity was not confirmed for the second-wave clones peaking on day 37. Some responding clones were detected in pre-infection memory, which suggested that pre-existing cross-reactive memory T cells had joined the SARS-CoV-2 response. Clones that contracted from day 15 to 85 showed balanced CD4/CD8 phenotypes, whereas a second wave of clones that expanded from day 15 to 37 leaned towards CD4+. Contracting CD4+ clones were found mainly in CM and EM memory subsets, while CD8+ clones were enriched in EMRA.

Ficoll-Paque density gradient centrifugation was used to isolate PBMCs. For this clonotype: Its specific antigen is unknown. Qualities for individual bases were not recorded, and no much larger clone is one base off.

Sequenced using an Illumina NovaSeq 6000. TCRalpha and TCRbeta cDNA libraries were built by 5'RACE with constant-segment primers, adding sample barcodes and unique molecular identifiers. RNA was extracted from every sample with Trizol reagent. Libraries were amplified in two PCR steps, with a second sample barcode and Illumina TruSeq adapters added in the second step. The libraries were sequenced on an Illumina NovaSeq using 2 x 150 bp paired-end reads. Turning to the authors' computational methods: Demultiplexing of reads and collapsing into UMI-guided consensus sequences were performed with migec v1.2.7. Using mixcr v2.1.11, the UMI consensuses were aligned to TRA and TRB V and J templates and assembled into clonotypes. Clonotypes were classified as expanded or contracted when called significant by both edgeR and NoisET, with noise models trained on biological replicates. For edgeR calls, the cutoffs were a false discovery rate-adjusted p below 0.01 and a log2 fold-change threshold of 1. As an exploratory analysis of dynamics, max-normalized trajectories of the 1000 most abundant clonotypes were examined by PCA with hierarchical clustering. Each responding clone was given a CD4 or CD8 phenotype based on the CD4+ and CD8+ repertoires, which had been sequenced separately. TCRdb applied fastp at Q25 and MiXCR to the public reads, then kept only in-frame beta chains. CDR3 protein sequences are deduplicated, and each keeps its most common genes and DNA. The V and J calls come from TCRdb's annotation, not from the publication. Across this sample there are 250,000 to 350,000 distinct CDR3 sequences, with approximately 16% seen only once. In total, the top ten clones hold 22% of the sample.

From a lookup of the germline V gene (reference sequence), CDR1 and CDR2 are MNHNY and SVGAGI. The CDR3 goes from the cysteine to the phenylalanine over 14 residues. The only DNA kept is the CDR3, 42 bases in frame from the first base. V is clipped by 0 bases and J by 9 bases, and the sequence between their germline boundaries is 11 bases long. This sequence was found in a man younger than 35 who had mild COVID-19 (a few samples of this study predate the infection). The sample titles of this study are shuffled in the database, so cell type and time point are left out; the donor was told from shared clones. This receptor chain uses TRBV6-6 and TRBJ2-2; no D gene call is confident. Sequencing was performed on PBMCs or a T cell subset sorted from them (not recorded which). The DNA sequence reads TGTGCCAGCAGTTACTCGGCCAACGCCCGGGAGCTGTTTTTT. Its coded protein is CASSYSANARELFF.